The sequence of this T cell receptor beta chain was determined in a study of CD8 T cells in ankylosing spondylitis. Whole-study findings and limits: The study identified a TCR beta motif of eight highly homologous variants that appeared characteristic of ankylosing spondylitis blood. As reported, disease-linked clones showed significant enrichment in matched ankylosing spondylitis synovial fluid. Clones linked to the disease showed a CD8+ phenotype. They occurred at relatively low frequencies in peripheral blood.

The sample holds a few counts of this clonotype. Its target is unknown. Using its own MiXCR run on the 5' RACE reads, TCRdb lists one record per CDR3 protein. The repertoire holds under 450,000 distinct CDR3 sequences, with roughly 22% as singletons. Sequencing input: blood, either unsorted or a sorted T cell fraction (not recorded which). The receptor comes from a male donor with ankylosing spondylitis or in good health (not recorded which).

The CDR3 protein is CASSFWPITDTQYF. The CDR3, as DNA: TGTGCCAGCAGTTTCTGGCCGATCACAGATACGCAGTATTTT. The gene calls are TRBV27 and TRBJ2-3; no clear D gene. CDR3 length: 14 residues. The ends were cut back, 3 bases at V and 2 bases at J, with 9 bases in the middle. Germline values: CDR1 MNHEY, CDR2 SMNVEV (reference sequence).